This T cell receptor beta chain was sequenced during a study of T cells in Graves' hyperthyroidism and ophthalmopathy (dated by TCRdb to between 2017 and 2020). With respect to the entire study: Peripheral blood samples were taken at the time of initial diagnosis, prior to any treatment. Thyroid tissue and blood T-cell repertoires from six or seven Graves' hyperthyroidism patients were also compared in the study. Once sampling was done, hyperthyroidism patients were given methimazole at a starting dose of 30 mg daily, whereas ophthalmopathy patients were given high-dose intravenous methylprednisolone. The 90 to 100 discovery patients were randomly split 7:3 into training and test sets. To identify TCR V-J signatures that set the groups apart, the researchers used a discovery cohort of more than 95 patients, made up of fewer than 50 with Graves' ophthalmopathy and 57 with stable Graves' hyperthyroidism. TCR Vbeta CDR3 sequencing of 130 to 150 peripheral blood samples (about 45 ophthalmopathy, 75 hyperthyroidism and roughly 17 progressor patients) is reported in the paper. Whether ophthalmopathy could be predicted prospectively was tested in an independent validation cohort made up of roughly 20 hyperthyroidism patients plus 17 patients who later progressed to ophthalmopathy.

CDR1 and CDR2, per the germline V gene, are MDHEN and SYDVKM. CDR3 length: 14 amino acids, cysteine to phenylalanine. The sequence is cut down to CDR3 DNA, 42 bases in frame from base 1. This clonotype has more than one count but fewer than ten. Its antigen has not been determined. At one of its ends the junction is not consistent with the germline gene, which may arise from a read error. Graves' hyperthyroidism was defined as stable when no progression to ophthalmopathy occurred over 18 months of follow-up. Hyperthyroidism patients were newly diagnosed, with disease duration under 2 months, and aged 18 to 65 years. The study excluded patients with uncontrolled infections, other autoimmune diseases, pregnancy or lactation. Diagnoses relied on clinical symptoms, serum thyroxine and TRAb, thyroid ultrasound and orbital computed tomography. PBMCs were separated from over 9 ml of fresh peripheral blood using Ficoll-Paque density gradient centrifugation. Total RNA was extracted with Trizol reagent, and quality was checked on an Agilent 2100 Bioanalyzer.

The TCR beta CDR3 regions were amplified from the RNA transcripts. For the first round of RT-PCR on the TCR CDR3, the HTBI primer set was used together with the Qiagen OneStep RT-PCR kit. The libraries were constructed in a second round of multiplex PCR and then size-selected and purified. Sequencing of the libraries was done on an Illumina HiSeq2000 using paired-end 100 bp reads. In the authors' own workflow: SOAPnuke was used to process the raw data, with reads discarded if the reads contained adapters or uncalled bases, had a mean Phred below 15, or lacked an exact constant-primer or identifier match. COPE v1.2.5 was used to merge high-quality paired reads, and clonotypes were defined as unique nucleotide sequences. MiTCR v1.1 was used to align the clonotypes against IMGT TRBV, TRBD and TRBJ reference segments. Analysis was restricted to V-J combinations with a frequency above 0.0001, which covered 98% to 99.2% of repertoires. The TCS score was defined as F50 (clonal expansion) divided by E x V (chaos), with BLOSUM62-based TCRdist calculated between CDR3 peptides within each V-J. Welch's t-statistics and random forest reduced 500 to 650 V-J features to under 15, which were used in a naive Bayes classifier (R e1071). TCRdb trimmed the raw reads at Q25, called clones with MiXCR and kept productive beta chains. Rows with a matching CDR3 protein are joined into one entry that keeps the most common DNA and genes. The authors' filters were not applied to this entry. The sample table holds some 500,000 distinct CDR3 sequences, of which over 13% were seen once. 15% to 20% of the sample goes to the ten largest clones.

On the study overall, not on this receptor specifically: Blood samples also contained most of the expanded thyroid clonotypes (frequency above 0.001), which suggests that blood repertoires may reflect thyroid immune responses. Ophthalmopathy was separated from stable hyperthyroidism by a 13 V-J signature model, with around 90% sensitivity and roughly 81% specificity obtained in cross-validation and 80%/75% obtained in testing. In validation, the model predicted progression to ophthalmopathy a median of around six months before onset, with about 67% sensitivity and 72.22% specificity. No statistical method was used to fix the sample size in advance, and group allocation was not hidden from the investigators.

Source material: blood. This chain joins TRBV28 to TRBJ2-7; a stretch of 7 junction bases matches TRBD2. This TCR was recovered from a woman aged 18 to 35 with Graves' hyperthyroidism. The CDR3: CANSPGTGGYEQYF. The bases read TGTGCCAACAGTCCCGGGACGGGGGGCTACGAGCAGTACTTC.